The clone carrying this T cell receptor (beta chain) appeared a few times. What it binds is not known. This entry is derived from a study of T-cell memory formation after mild COVID-19. One entry per CDR3 protein, called by TCRdb with MiXCR from the 5' RACE reads. The profile shows 400,000 to 500,000 distinct CDR3 sequences, 18% of them singletons. This CDR3 region has 14 residues. Germline-derived CDR1 and CDR2 are SGHRS and YFSETQ. The V end lost 0 bases, the J end lost 2 bases, and 7 bases lay between the germline ends. Study conclusions and caveats: Day 15 to 85 contracting clones showed balanced CD4/CD8; later expanders leaned CD4+. Detection of some responders pre-infection suggested pre-existing cross-reactive memory T cells participated. Mostly located in CM and EM were contracting CD4+ clones, with contracting CD8+ clones located in EMRA.

The sequenced sample was PBMCs or a T cell subset sorted from them (not recorded which). This receptor was obtained from a man in his late teens or twenties who had mild COVID-19 (a few samples of this study predate the infection). Cell type and time point are not known. The chain recombines TRBV5-1 with TRBJ2-3; no reliable D call. The CDR3 reads CASSLERATDTQYF. As DNA, the CDR3 is TGCGCCAGCAGCTTGGAAAGGGCCACAGATACGCAGTATTTT. The full variable domain, with the rest looked up from reference TRBV5-1 and TRBJ2-3, is KAGVTQTPRYLIKTRGQQVTLSCSPISGHRSVSWYQQTPGQGLQFLFEYFSETQRNKGNFPGRFSGRQFSNSRSEMNVSTLELGDSALYLCASSLERATDTQYFGPGTRLTVL.